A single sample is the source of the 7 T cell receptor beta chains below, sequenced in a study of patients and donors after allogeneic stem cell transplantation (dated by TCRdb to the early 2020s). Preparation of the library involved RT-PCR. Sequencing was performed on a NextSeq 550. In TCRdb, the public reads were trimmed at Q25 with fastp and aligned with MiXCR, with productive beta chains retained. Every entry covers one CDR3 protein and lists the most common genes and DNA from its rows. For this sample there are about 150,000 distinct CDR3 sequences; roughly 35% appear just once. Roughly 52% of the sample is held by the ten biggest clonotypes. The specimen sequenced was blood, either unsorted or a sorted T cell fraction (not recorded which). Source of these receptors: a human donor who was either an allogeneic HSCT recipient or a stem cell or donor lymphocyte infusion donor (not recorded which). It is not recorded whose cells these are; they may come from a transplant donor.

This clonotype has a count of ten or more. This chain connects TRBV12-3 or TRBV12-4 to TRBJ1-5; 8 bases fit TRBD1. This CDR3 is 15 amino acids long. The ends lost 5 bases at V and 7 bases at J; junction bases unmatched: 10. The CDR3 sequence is CASSANRGFPQPQHF. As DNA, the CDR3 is TGTGCCAGCAGTGCGAACAGGGGGTTCCCCCAGCCCCAGCATTTT.

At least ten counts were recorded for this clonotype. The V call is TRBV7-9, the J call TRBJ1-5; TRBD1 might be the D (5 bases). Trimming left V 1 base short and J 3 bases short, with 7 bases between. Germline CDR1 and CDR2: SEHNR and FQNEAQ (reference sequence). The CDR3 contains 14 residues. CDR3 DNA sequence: TGTGCCAGCAGCTTAGAGGGGTTCAATCAGCCCCAGCATTTT. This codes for CASSLEGFNQPQHF. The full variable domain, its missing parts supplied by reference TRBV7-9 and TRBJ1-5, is DTGVSQNPRHKITKRGQNVTFRCDPISEHNRLYWYRQTLGQGPEFLTYFQNEAQLEKSRLLSDRFSAERPKGSFSTLEIQRTEQGDSAMYLCASSLEGFNQPQHFGDGTRLSIL.

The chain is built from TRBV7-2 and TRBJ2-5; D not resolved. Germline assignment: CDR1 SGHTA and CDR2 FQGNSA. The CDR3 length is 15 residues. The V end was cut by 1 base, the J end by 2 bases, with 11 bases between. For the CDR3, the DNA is TGTGCCAGCAGCTTAGGAGTGATCCCTCAAGAGACCCAGTACTTC. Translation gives CASSLGVIPQETQYF.

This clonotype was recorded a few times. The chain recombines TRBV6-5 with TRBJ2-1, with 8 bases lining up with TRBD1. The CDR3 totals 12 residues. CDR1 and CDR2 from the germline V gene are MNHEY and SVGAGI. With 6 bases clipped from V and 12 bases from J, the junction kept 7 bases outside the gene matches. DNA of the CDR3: TGTGCCAGCAGCCGGACAGGGATTACGCAGTTCTTC. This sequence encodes CASSRTGITQFF.

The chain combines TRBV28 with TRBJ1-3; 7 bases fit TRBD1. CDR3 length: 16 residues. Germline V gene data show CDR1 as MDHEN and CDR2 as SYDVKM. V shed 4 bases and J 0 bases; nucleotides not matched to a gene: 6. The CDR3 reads CASSYPGQDSGNTIYF. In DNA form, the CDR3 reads TGTGCCAGCAGTTACCCCGGACAGGACTCTGGAAACACCATATATTTT.

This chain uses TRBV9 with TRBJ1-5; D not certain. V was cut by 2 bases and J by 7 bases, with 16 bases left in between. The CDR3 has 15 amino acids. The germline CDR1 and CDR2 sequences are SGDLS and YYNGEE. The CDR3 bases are TGTGCCAGCAGCGTCTCCGGGGAAGTTGGACAGCCCCAGCATTTT. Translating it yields CASSVSGEVGQPQHF. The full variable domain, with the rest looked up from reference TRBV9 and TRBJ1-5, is DSGVTQTPKHLITATGQRVTLRCSPRSGDLSVYWYQQSLDQGLQFLIQYYNGEERAKGNILERFSAQQFPDLHSELNLSSLELGDSALYFCASSVSGEVGQPQHFGDGTRLSIL.

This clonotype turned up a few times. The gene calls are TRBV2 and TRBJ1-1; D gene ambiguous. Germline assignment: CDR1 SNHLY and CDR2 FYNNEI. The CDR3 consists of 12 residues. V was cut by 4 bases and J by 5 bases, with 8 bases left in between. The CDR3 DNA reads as TGTGCCAGCAGTGCTGGACGAACTGAAGCTTTCTTT. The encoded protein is CASSAGRTEAFF.